The 3 T cell receptor beta chains presented below share a single source sample, sequenced in a study of human T cells and chemical hapten exposure. Time point specified: pre-sensitization, week 0. Treatment here: therapeutic diphenylcyclopropenone sensitization with weekly scalp DPC. A single record per CDR3 protein comes from TCRdb applying MiXCR to the RACE reads. Of 200,000 to 300,000 distinct CDR3 sequences in the sample, 8.6% were seen once. The source material was whole blood, sampled in connection with sensitization to the hapten diphenylcyclopropenone (DPC). The receptors originated from a woman aged 40-49 years with alopecia areata. Some clones in this sample may be carry-over from other donors' samples.

The CDR3 protein is CASSLDLGVAFF. The DNA of the CDR3 is TGTGCCAGCAGCTTAGATCTGGGCGTTGCGTTCTTC. The chain recombines TRBV7-2 with TRBJ2-1, with D uncertain. V lost 1 base and J 15 bases, leaving 13 bases between the germline ends. The CDR3 is 12 amino acids. Germline V lookup: CDR1 SGHTA, CDR2 FQGNSA.

The chain couples TRBV20-1 to TRBJ2-2, with D unresolved. This CDR3 region has 14 residues. Trimming removed 0 bases at V and 5 bases at J, with 10 bases between. Germline V gives CDR1 DFQATT, CDR2 SNEGSKA (reference sequence). The CDR3 here is CSARDGYGTGELFF. CDR3 DNA: TGCAGTGCTAGAGATGGGTACGGTACCGGGGAGCTGTTTTTT.

This clonotype occurred a few times. The chain recombines TRBV7-2 with TRBJ2-7; tentatively, D is TRBD1 (6 bases). From germline, CDR1 is SGHTA and CDR2 FQGNSA. The germline V and J ends were trimmed by 3 bases and 2 bases, with 14 bases remaining between them. The CDR3 totals 15 residues. The CDR3 nucleotides read TGTGCCAGCAGCTTGGGGTCAGGGGTCCCCTACGAGCAGTACTTC. Its translation: CASSLGSGVPYEQYF. Full variable domain (missing parts from reference TRBV7-2 and TRBJ2-7): GAGVSQSPSNKVTEKGKDVELRCDPISGHTALYWYRQSLGQGLEFLIYFQGNSAPDKSGLPSDRFSAERTGGSVSTLTIQRTQQEDSAVYLCASSLGSGVPYEQYFGPGTRLTVT.